One sample yielded the 24 T cell receptor beta chains listed below, sequenced in a study of T-cell memory formation after mild COVID-19. TCRdb processed the 5' RACE reads anew with MiXCR; each CDR3 protein has one entry. The sample carries 400,000 to 450,000 distinct CDR3 sequences, about a sixth recorded once. Source material: PBMCs or a T cell subset sorted from them (not recorded which). The receptors originated from a man between 18 and 35 years old who had mild COVID-19 (a few samples of this study predate the infection). Cell type and time point are not known.

In its sample, this clonotype was seen a few times. The rearrangement links TRBV7-6 to TRBJ1-2; D is unresolved. CDR3 length equals 15 residues. V lost 5 bases, J lost 4 bases, and 17 bases lay in between. CDR1 and CDR2 (germline): SGHVS, FNYEAQ. CDR3 nucleotides: TGTGCCAGCAGCCCTCACCCCCGGGAGGCCTATGGCTACACCTTC. Translating it yields CASSPHPREAYGYTF.

This clonotype showed up many times. V is TRBV29-1 and J is TRBJ2-5; D unclear. V was cut by 8 bases and J by 3 bases, with 13 bases left in between. The CDR3 totals 12 residues. In germline, CDR1 is SQVTM, CDR2 ANQGSEA. In nucleotides, the CDR3 is TGCAGCACCCGAAACTCAAAAGAGACCCAGTACTTC. This codes for CSTRNSKETQYF. Combining the CDR3 with reference TRBV29-1 and TRBJ2-5 gives the whole variable domain SAVISQKPSRDICQRGTSLTIQCQVDSQVTMMFWYRQQPGQSLTLIATANQGSEATYESGFVIDKFPISRPNLTFSTLTVSNMSPEDSSIYLCSTRNSKETQYFGPGTRLLVL.

The rearrangement uses TRBV27 and TRBJ2-3; unclear D gene. Deletions cut 3 bases from V and 2 bases from J, with 9 bases between. Germline V CDR1 and CDR2: MNHEY, SMNVEV (reference sequence). The CDR3 sequence is 14 residues long. The CDR3 loop is CASSLVGFTDTQYF. Here the CDR3 DNA reads TGTGCCAGCAGTTTGGTCGGGTTCACAGATACGCAGTATTTT.

The chain recombines TRBV3-1 with TRBJ1-2; maybe TRBD1 (5 bases). This CDR3 has 14 residues. Trimming took 1 base from V and 4 from J, leaving 10 bases between them. CDR1 is LGHDT, CDR2 YNNKEL, per germline (reference sequence). The CDR3 here is CASSQGRALYGYTF. The CDR3 DNA sequence: TGTGCCAGCAGCCAAGGCAGGGCCCTCTATGGCTACACCTTC.

Worth noting for this clonotype: Mismatch with germline at one junction end may stem from a read error. This CDR3 reads CAGSPDGANLAPLHF. CDR3 nucleotide sequence: TGTGCCGGCAGTCCAGACGGGGCTAACCTCGCACCCCTCCACTTT. This chain connects TRBV6-5 to TRBJ1-6; a weak D match, TRBD1 (5 bases). This CDR3 is built from 15 residues. Germline assignment: CDR1 MNHEY and CDR2 SVGAGI.

The J gene is TRBJ2-5, the V gene TRBV20-1; D assignment may be TRBD1 or TRBD2 (6 bases each). V was trimmed by 1 base and J by 7 bases, leaving 16 bases between them. Germline lookup yields CDR1 DFQATT and CDR2 SNEGSKA (reference sequence). This CDR3 is built from 14 residues. The CDR3 DNA reads as TGCAGTGCTAGAGTCTGGGGGGCAATCGGGACCCAGTACTTC. This sequence encodes CSARVWGAIGTQYF.

The gene calls are TRBV5-6 and TRBJ2-5; D unresolved. Trimming removed 2 bases from V and 5 bases from J, with 10 bases in between. Germline V lookup: CDR1 SGHDT, CDR2 YYEEEE. The CDR3 loop spans 13 amino acids. CDR3 amino acids: CASSFPHSETQYF. CDR3 DNA: TGTGCCAGCAGCTTCCCCCACTCGGAGACCCAGTACTTC.

This clonotype has more than one count but fewer than ten. As DNA, the CDR3 is TGCGCCAGCAGCTTGGTATCGGGCAGGCCGCACGGTGAGCAGTACTTC. This sequence encodes CASSLVSGRPHGEQYF. The rearrangement uses TRBV5-1 and TRBJ2-7; D ambiguous. The CDR3 runs 16 residues. Between the trimmed V and J ends, which lost 0 bases and 7 bases, there was a span of 20 bases. Germline V gene lookup returns CDR1 SGHRS and CDR2 YFSETQ.

This clonotype was observed a handful of times. This chain joins TRBV7-8 and TRBJ1-2; D perhaps matches TRBD1 (5 bases). Germline V CDR1 and CDR2: SGHVS, FQNEAQ. Trimming removed 5 bases at V and 8 bases at J, with 12 bases between. This CDR3 contains 12 residues. Here the CDR3 DNA reads TGTGCCAGCAGCATCGGGACGAAAGGCTACACCTTC. It codes for CASSIGTKGYTF.

This clonotype was observed a few times. The J gene is TRBJ1-6, the V gene TRBV9; D remains ambiguous. Trimming removed 2 bases at V and 7 bases at J, with 16 bases between. The CDR3 spans 16 residues. CDR1 and CDR2 from the germline V gene are SGDLS and YYNGEE. The CDR3 sequence: CASSVRPAGSNSPLHF. The CDR3 DNA reads TGTGCCAGCAGCGTTCGTCCCGCTGGCAGCAATTCACCCCTCCACTTT.

In its sample, this clonotype was seen once. The J gene is TRBJ2-3, the V gene TRBV5-1, with 11 nucleotides matching TRBD2. CDR1 and CDR2 from the germline V gene are SGHRS and YFSETQ. Trimming took 6 bases from V and 2 from J; bases not matched to a gene: 2. The CDR3 is made up of 14 amino acids. The CDR3 coding sequence is TGCGCCAGCAAACTAGCGGGGGACACAGATACGCAGTATTTT. It yields the protein CASKLAGDTDTQYF.

This clonotype was picked up a small number of times. The gene calls are TRBV7-2 and TRBJ2-3; no clear D. This CDR3 has 15 residues. Trimming removed 2 bases at V and 1 base at J, with 10 bases between. The germline CDR1 and CDR2 sequences are SGHTA and FQGNSA. The chain's CDR3 is CASSLRTFGTDTQYF. As DNA, the CDR3 is TGTGCCAGCAGCTTAAGGACCTTCGGCACAGATACGCAGTATTTT.

This clonotype was seen a handful of times. The CDR3 DNA sequence: TGTGCCAGCTGGTGGGGGGGCCTAGGTGAGCAGTTCTTC. Its protein is CASWWGGLGEQFF. The J gene is TRBJ2-1, the V gene TRBV12-3 or TRBV12-4; perhaps TRBD2 as D (7 bases). The germline V and J ends were trimmed by 8 bases and 9 bases, with 17 bases remaining between them. The CDR3 is made up of 13 amino acids.

This clonotype was counted ten times or more. This sequence joins TRBV12-3 or TRBV12-4 and TRBJ2-3; the match to TRBD2 covers 12 bases. Germline trimming cut 6 bases from V and 2 bases from J; bases unmatched to any gene: 6. The CDR3 is made up of 16 amino acids. Here the CDR3 reads CASSLRLAGVTDTQYF. DNA for the CDR3: TGTGCCAGCAGCCTCAGACTAGCGGGGGTCACAGATACGCAGTATTTT.

This clonotype came up a few times. V is TRBV12-3 or TRBV12-4 and J is TRBJ2-1; tentative D call: TRBD1 (5 bases). The CDR3 length is 17 residues. V was clipped by 6 bases and J by 8 bases, with 26 bases between them. In DNA, the CDR3 is TGTGCCAGCAGCCAGTTCAAGGGGCACTTCAAGGCGGATGAGCAGTTCTTC. It encodes CASSQFKGHFKADEQFF.

This clonotype was seen a few times. V gene TRBV9 combines with J gene TRBJ2-3; D uncertain. The CDR3 contains 13 residues. Germline loops: CDR1 SGDLS, CDR2 YYNGEE. Between the trimmed V and J ends, which lost 2 bases and 5 bases, there was a span of 9 bases. The CDR3 nucleotides read TGTGCCAGCAGCGTTGCTTTTCTAGATACGCAGTATTTT. Protein sequence: CASSVAFLDTQYF.

V and J are TRBV6-9 and TRBJ2-7, with a weak D call TRBD1 (6 bases). CDR1 and CDR2 from the germline V gene are MNHGY and SVAAGI. Trimming left V 6 bases short and J 2 bases short, with 11 bases between. The CDR3 contains 13 residues. The CDR3 DNA reads TGTGCCAGCAGCAGGGGCCGAGCCTACGAGCAGTACTTC. Amino acid sequence: CASSRGRAYEQYF.

The CDR3 is CASSPSGQLNQPQHF. The CDR3 DNA is TGCGCCAGCAGCCCTTCGGGACAACTTAATCAGCCCCAGCATTTT. This rearrangement joins TRBV4-3 to TRBJ1-5; possible D gene TRBD1, 6 bases. Germline V gene sequence: CDR1 LGHNA, CDR2 YSLEER. CDR3 length equals 15 residues. Trimming cost V 4 bases and J 4 bases, with 14 bases left between them.

In its sample, this clonotype was seen a few times. The V and J genes are TRBV7-9 and TRBJ2-3, with TRBD1 identical over 7 bases. The CDR3 extends over 13 amino acids. The V and J ends lost 7 bases and 4 bases, in that order; junction bases with no gene match: 5. Germline values: CDR1 SEHNR, CDR2 FQNEAQ (reference sequence). The CDR3 here is CASTDRGPDTQYF. The DNA of the CDR3 is TGTGCCAGCACGGATAGGGGGCCAGATACGCAGTATTTT. The entire variable domain, with the rest obtained from reference TRBV7-9 and TRBJ2-3, is as follows: DTGVSQNPRHKITKRGQNVTFRCDPISEHNRLYWYRQTLGQGPEFLTYFQNEAQLEKSRLLSDRFSAERPKGSFSTLEIQRTEQGDSAMYLCASTDRGPDTQYFGPGTRLTVL.

This clonotype occurred a few times. The chain combines TRBV28 with TRBJ2-3; no definite D call. Per the germline V gene, CDR1 is MDHEN and CDR2 is SYDVKM. The CDR3 has 14 residues. Trimming cost V 5 bases and J 6 bases, with 15 bases left between them. The CDR3: CASSPSHSADTQYF. CDR3 bases: TGTGCCAGCAGTCCCAGCCACTCAGCCGATACGCAGTATTTT.

This chain uses TRBV2 with TRBJ2-1; TRBD1 agrees at 8 bases. Germline CDR1 reads SNHLY; CDR2 reads FYNNEI. V was clipped by 8 bases and J by 3 bases; unmatched bases: 9. This CDR3 has 15 amino acids. CDR3 loop: CASGVDRVGYNEQFF. CDR3 coding DNA: TGTGCCAGCGGGGTGGACAGGGTGGGCTACAATGAGCAGTTCTTC.

In DNA, the CDR3 is TGTGCCAGCAGCGGGGGCCTTTACAATGAGCAGTTCTTC. Its protein is CASSGGLYNEQFF. This rearrangement joins TRBV7-9 to TRBJ2-1; tentative D call: TRBD1 (6 bases). The CDR3 extends over 13 amino acids. Germline V gives CDR1 SEHNR, CDR2 FQNEAQ (reference sequence). V was pared by 5 bases and J by 4 bases, with 9 bases between.

This clonotype has a handful of counts. The chain joins TRBV5-1 to TRBJ2-3; D remains unclear. Germline V gene lookup returns CDR1 SGHRS and CDR2 YFSETQ. Deletions cut 0 bases from V and 2 bases from J, with 13 bases between. The CDR3 has 16 amino acids. The CDR3 sequence is CASSLGSGFDTDTQYF. In DNA form, the CDR3 reads TGCGCCAGCAGCTTGGGATCCGGCTTTGACACAGATACGCAGTATTTT.

This clonotype was observed a few times. The CDR3 loop is CASSKHVLQANEQFF. The CDR3 region has the DNA TGCGCCAGCAGCAAACACGTCCTACAGGCGAATGAGCAGTTCTTC. J is TRBJ2-1 and V is TRBV4-1, with a tentative D call TRBD1 (5 bases). V lost 5 bases, J lost 7 bases, and 18 bases lay in between. Germline V gene data show CDR1 as MGHRA and CDR2 as YSYEKL. The CDR3 is made up of 15 amino acids.